The rows below give T cell receptor beta chains drawn from one sample of a study of CD8 T cells in ankylosing spondylitis. Each CDR3 protein gets one entry after TCRdb re-called the 5' RACE reads with MiXCR. The sample consists of approximately 300,000 distinct CDR3 sequences, approximately 8.2% of them appearing once. The sequenced sample consisted of blood, either unsorted or a sorted T cell fraction (not recorded which). These receptors were obtained from a male donor with ankylosing spondylitis. CDR3s include the opening cysteine and the closing phenylalanine or tryptophan. Where a row states a size, it is once, few, many or the class of an expanded clone; other rows omit it.

>TRBV20-1|few|TRBJ1-1
CSADTDRGHTEAFF
>TRBV10-3|many|TRBJ1-5
CAVGGGQRYSNQPQHF
>TRBV20-1|few|TRBJ2-3
CSSDRGESTDTQYF
>TRBV29-1|many|TRBJ2-7
CSAQQAYEQYF
>TRBV4-2|many|TRBJ2-3
CASSQDPGLGTDTQYF
>TRBV20-1|few|TRBJ1-5
CSVQEYSNQPQHF
>TRBV4-2|many|TRBJ1-3
CASSQVRSRAGNTIYF
>TRBV29-1|-|TRBJ2-2
CSVGRVQATGELFF
>TRBV5-1|few|TRBJ1-1
CASSPPGRTEAFF
>TRBV5-6|-|TRBJ2-7
CASSPRFLDPYEQYF
>TRBV5-1|-|TRBJ2-2
CASSEGISHTGELFF
>TRBV10-3|few|TRBJ2-5
CAISESAGAEETQYF
>TRBV20-1|few|TRBJ2-7
CSAAMNGGGSYEQYF
>TRBV11-2|few|TRBJ2-1
CASSLVVAGVFRSYNEQFF
>TRBV5-1|many|TRBJ2-7
CATYSGMSSYEQYF
>TRBV28|few|TRBJ2-7
CASSLVPPPRYEQYF
>TRBV28|-|TRBJ2-1
CASSLRGDNEQFF
>TRBV28|-|TRBJ2-7
CASSLTLQGPEQYF
>TRBV4-2|few|TRBJ2-3
CASSPSVAVALSTDTQYF
>TRBV5-6|few|TRBJ1-4
CASSLYQDGSNEKLFF
>TRBV7-9|few|TRBJ2-7
CASSLPAGGRYEQYF
>TRBV5-1|-|TRBJ2-2
CASSLSPPSDYTGELFF
>TRBV20-1|many|TRBJ2-1
CSARRGTSTGGEQFF
>TRBV5-1|-|TRBJ2-7
CASSITGTHEQYF
>TRBV5-1|-|TRBJ1-3
CASSTGTPGNTIYF
>TRBV29-1|-|TRBJ2-7
CSITSGGTEQYF
>TRBV9|-|TRBJ2-1
CASSVVPGINNEQFF
>TRBV2|-|TRBJ1-5
CASRARTGNSNQPQHF
>TRBV2|few|TRBJ2-7
CASSEAFYEQYF
>TRBV12-3/TRBV12-4|few|TRBJ2-5
CASSPGQDQETQYF
>TRBV9|few|TRBJ2-1
CASSVGGDGGVNEQFF
>TRBV5-1|many|TRBJ2-1
CASSLASSSYNEQFF
>TRBV12-3/TRBV12-4|many|TRBJ2-6
CASTTSGASGANVLTF
>TRBV5-1|few|TRBJ2-3
CASSPFAGLWTDTQYF
>TRBV5-1|few|TRBJ2-1
CASSLISSDQLSSYNEQFF
>TRBV7-9|few|TRBJ2-2
CASSSYASGELFF
>TRBV27|-|TRBJ2-3
CASTRTGMTDTQYF
>TRBV19|few|TRBJ1-5
CASSMSAGGNQPQHF
>TRBV9|-|TRBJ2-3
CASSSGIVTDTQYF
>TRBV5-1|-|TRBJ2-5
CASSQPPGAGAETQYF
>TRBV30|-|TRBJ2-2
CAWTRLAFTGELFF
>TRBV6-2/TRBV6-3|-|TRBJ2-7
CASGVYEQYF
>TRBV7-2|many|TRBJ2-5
CASSLSHSETQYF
>TRBV9|many|TRBJ2-7
CASSPTSGRVLPDEQYF
>TRBV6-2/TRBV6-3|-|TRBJ2-6
CASSQTSGYSGANVLTF
>TRBV4-2|-|TRBJ2-3
CASSRGLAPDTQYF